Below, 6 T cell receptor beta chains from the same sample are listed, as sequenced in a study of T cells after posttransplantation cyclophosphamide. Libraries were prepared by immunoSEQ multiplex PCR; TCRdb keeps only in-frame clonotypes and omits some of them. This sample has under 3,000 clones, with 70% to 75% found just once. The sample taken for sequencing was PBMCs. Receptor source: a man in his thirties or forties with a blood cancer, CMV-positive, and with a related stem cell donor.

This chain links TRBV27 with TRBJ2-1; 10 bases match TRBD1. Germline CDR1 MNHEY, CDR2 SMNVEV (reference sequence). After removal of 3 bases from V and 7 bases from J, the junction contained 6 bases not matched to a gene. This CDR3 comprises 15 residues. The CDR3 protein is CASSLGTGVLNEQFF. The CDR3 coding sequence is TGTGCCAGCAGTTTGGGGACAGGGGTCTTGAATGAGCAGTTCTTC.

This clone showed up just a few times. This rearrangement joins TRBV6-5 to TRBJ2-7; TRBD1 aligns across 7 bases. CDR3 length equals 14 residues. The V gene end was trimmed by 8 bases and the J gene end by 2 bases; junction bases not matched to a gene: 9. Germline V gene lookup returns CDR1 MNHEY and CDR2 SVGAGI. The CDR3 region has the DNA TGTGCCAGCCGAACCCAGGACAGGCCCTACGAGCAGTACTTC. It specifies CASRTQDRPYEQYF.

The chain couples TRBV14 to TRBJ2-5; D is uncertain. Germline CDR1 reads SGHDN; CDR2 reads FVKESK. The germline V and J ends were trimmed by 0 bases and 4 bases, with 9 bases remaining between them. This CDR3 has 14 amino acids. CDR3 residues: CASSQDYSRETQYF. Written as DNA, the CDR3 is TGTGCCAGCAGCCAAGATTACAGCCGAGAGACCCAGTACTTC.

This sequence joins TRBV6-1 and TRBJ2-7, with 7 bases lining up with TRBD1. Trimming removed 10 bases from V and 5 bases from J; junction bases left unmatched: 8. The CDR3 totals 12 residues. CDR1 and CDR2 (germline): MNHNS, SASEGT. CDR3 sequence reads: CAIRDSLHEQYF. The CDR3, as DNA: TGTGCCATCCGGGACAGCCTTCACGAGCAGTACTTC.

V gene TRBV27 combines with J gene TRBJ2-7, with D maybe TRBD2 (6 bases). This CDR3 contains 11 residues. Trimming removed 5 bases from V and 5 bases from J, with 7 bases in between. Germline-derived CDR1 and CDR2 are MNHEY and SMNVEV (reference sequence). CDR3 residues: CASSPGDEQYF. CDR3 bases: TGTGCCAGCAGTCCGGGGGACGAGCAGTACTTC.

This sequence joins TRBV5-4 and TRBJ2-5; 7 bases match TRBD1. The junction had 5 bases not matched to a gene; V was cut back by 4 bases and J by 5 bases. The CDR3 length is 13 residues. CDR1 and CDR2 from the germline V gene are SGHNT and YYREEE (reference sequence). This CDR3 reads CASSNRGQETQYF. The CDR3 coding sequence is TGTGCCAGCAGCAACAGGGGCCAGGAGACCCAGTACTTC. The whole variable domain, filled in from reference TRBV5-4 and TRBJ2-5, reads ETGVTQSPTHLIKTRGQQVTLRCSSQSGHNTVSWYQQALGQGPQFIFQYYREEENGRGNFPPRFSGLQFPNYSSELNVNALELDDSALYLCASSNRGQETQYFGPGTRLLVL.